This is a list of T cell receptor beta chains from one sample in a study of blood T cell repertoires in COVID-19. Clones were read by immunoSEQ multiplex PCR, and TCRdb kept only the in-frame ones, dropping some. This sample has about 190,000 clones, with approximately 90% found just once. Input material: peripheral blood. Every receptor here comes from a human donor in a cohort sampled during active COVID-19. CDR3s include the opening cysteine and the closing phenylalanine or tryptophan. D genes are given only for firm matches. The listing skips clone size in some rows; elsewhere it reads once, few, many or a size class.

clone_size | j_call | v_call | d_call | cdr3_aa | cdr3_nt
NA | TRBJ1-3 | TRBV5-4 | TRBD1 | CASSLGGRGSGNTIYF | TGTGCCAGCAGCTTGGGTGGCAGGGGGTCTGGAAACACCATATATTTT
once | TRBJ2-1 | TRBV4-3 | TRBD1 | CASSQEPGQGGYEQFF | TGCGCCAGCAGCCAAGAACCGGGACAGGGGGGTTATGAGCAGTTCTTC
NA | TRBJ2-4 | TRBV5-1 | NA | CASSSSANIQYF | TGCGCCAGCAGCTCCTCCGCGAACATTCAGTACTTC
NA | TRBJ2-1 | TRBV18 | NA | CASSPRQPPYNEQFF | TGTGCCAGCTCACCCAGACAGCCGCCCTACAATGAGCAGTTCTTC
NA | TRBJ1-6 | TRBV9 | TRBD1 | CASSAGGGNSPLHF | TGTGCCAGCAGTGCAGGGGGCGGGAATTCACCCCTCCACTTT
NA | TRBJ2-7 | TRBV6-5 | TRBD2 | CASSYESGGNTDEQYF | TGTGCCAGCAGTTACGAAAGCGGGGGGAATACGGACGAGCAGTACTTC
NA | TRBJ2-6 | TRBV3-1/TRBV3-2 | NA | CASSQNGAGANVLTF | TGTGCCAGCAGCCAAAACGGGGCTGGGGCCAACGTCCTGACTTTC
once | TRBJ2-7 | TRBV7-2 | TRBD1 | CASSTYRTGPYEQYF | TGTGCCAGCAGCACTTACCGGACAGGGCCCTACGAGCAGTACTTC
NA | TRBJ1-6 | TRBV5-1 | TRBD1 | CASSLKGQGGSPLHF | TGCGCCAGCAGCTTAAAAGGACAGGGCGGTTCACCCCTCCACTTT
NA | TRBJ2-3 | TRBV25-1 | TRBD2 | CASRWGGSDTQYF | TGTGCCAGCAGATGGGGGGGATCAGATACGCAGTATTTT
few | TRBJ1-2 | TRBV7-8 | TRBD1 | CASSSPGRTGGYGYTF | TGTGCCAGCAGCTCACCCGGGCGGACAGGGGGCTATGGCTACACCTTC
NA | TRBJ2-6 | TRBV7-9 | TRBD1 | CASSLLGQGLDSGANVLTF | TGTGCCAGCAGCTTACTTGGACAGGGGCTAGACTCTGGGGCCAACGTCCTGACTTTC
NA | TRBJ2-7 | TRBV29-1 | NA | CSVVFHAFGSVYEQYF | TGCAGCGTTGTCTTCCACGCCTTCGGTAGCGTGTACGAGCAGTACTTC
NA | TRBJ1-5 | TRBV10-3 | NA | CAISESEEGIGPQHF | TGTGCCATCAGTGAGTCGGAAGAGGGAATCGGGCCCCAGCATTTT
once | TRBJ2-5 | TRBV7-6 | NA | CASSHRLDTQETQYF | TGTGCCAGCAGCCACCGACTCGATACTCAAGAGACCCAGTACTTC
NA | TRBJ2-2 | TRBV4-2 | NA | CASSQDFSGSGELFF | TGTGCCAGCAGCCAAGACTTTTCGGGGTCCGGGGAGCTGTTTTTT
NA | TRBJ2-4 | TRBV7-2 | NA | CASSTEGRYVQYF | TGTGCCAGCAGCACGGAGGGTCGCTACGTTCAGTACTTC
NA | TRBJ2-7 | TRBV6-5 | TRBD1 | CASSQGATYEQYF | TGTGCCAGCTCTCAGGGGGCCACCTACGAGCAGTACTTC
NA | TRBJ1-1 | TRBV6-5 | NA | CASSYSVLSGNTEAFF | TGTGCCAGCAGTTACTCGGTACTCTCCGGTAACACTGAAGCTTTCTTT
NA | TRBJ1-1 | TRBV5-4 | NA | CASSFTGTEAFF | TGTGCCAGCAGCTTCACAGGGACTGAAGCTTTCTTT
NA | TRBJ2-7 | TRBV2 | NA | CASSLNGGLEQYF | TGTGCCAGCAGTCTTAACGGGGGGCTCGAGCAGTACTTC
NA | TRBJ2-3 | TRBV7-9 | NA | CASSLGRSRSTDTQYF | TGTGCCAGCAGCTTAGGAAGATCCAGGAGCACAGATACGCAGTATTTT
NA | TRBJ2-3 | TRBV12-3/TRBV12-4 | NA | CASSLSDRAQYF | TGTGCCAGCAGTTTGTCTGACAGAGCGCAGTATTTT
NA | TRBJ1-2 | TRBV11-1 | TRBD1 | CASSRDRHYGYTF | TGTGCCAGCAGCCGGGACAGGCACTATGGCTACACCTTC
few | TRBJ1-1 | TRBV3-1/TRBV3-2 | NA | CASSLDRANTEAFF | TGTGCCAGCAGCCTGGACAGAGCGAACACTGAAGCTTTCTTT
NA | TRBJ2-7 | TRBV11-1 | NA | CASSLVNSYEQYF | TGTGCCAGCAGCTTAGTTAACTCCTACGAGCAGTACTTC
NA | TRBJ2-3 | TRBV6-6 | TRBD2 | CASIPTSGGVGTQYF | TGTGCCAGCATCCCGACTAGCGGGGGGGTCGGTACGCAGTATTTT
NA | TRBJ1-2 | TRBV5-6 | TRBD1 | CASSLDRDRVRFDYGYTF | TGTGCCAGCAGCTTGGACCGGGACAGGGTACGTTTTGACTATGGCTACACCTTC
many | TRBJ2-3 | TRBV6-5 | NA | CASRQGTDTQYF | TGTGCCAGCAGACAGGGCACAGATACGCAGTATTTT
NA | TRBJ1-6 | TRBV9 | NA | CASSVSQGSSPLHF | TGTGCCAGCAGCGTAAGTCAGGGGAGTTCACCCCTCCACTTT
once | TRBJ1-3 | TRBV4-2 | TRBD1 | CASSQDQRTGAGNTIYF | TGTGCCAGCAGCCAAGATCAGAGGACAGGGGCAGGAAACACCATATATTTT
NA | TRBJ1-5 | TRBV4-1 | NA | CASSQDRAGTGLYQPQHF | TGCGCCAGCAGCCAAGATAGAGCAGGAACAGGGCTTTATCAGCCCCAGCATTTT
NA | TRBJ1-5 | TRBV24-1 | NA | CATSEPGQMSNQPQHF | TGTGCCACCAGTGAGCCCGGACAGATGAGCAATCAGCCCCAGCATTTT
NA | TRBJ1-2 | TRBV28 | NA | CASSTRQDGSYGYTF | TGTGCCAGCAGTACCCGACAGGACGGGTCCTATGGCTACACCTTC
NA | TRBJ1-6 | TRBV9 | NA | CASSGSGTNPSSYNSPLHF | TGTGCCAGCAGCGGGTCCGGGACAAACCCTAGCTCCTATAATTCACCCCTCCACTTT
few | TRBJ2-2 | TRBV6-6 | TRBD1 | CASSQGDSVTGELFF | TGTGCCAGCAGCCAGGGGGACAGCGTTACCGGGGAGCTGTTTTTT
NA | TRBJ1-2 | TRBV19 | NA | CASSIAGRDYGYTF | TGTGCCAGTAGTATAGCGGGAAGGGACTATGGCTACACCTTC